The subject of this entry is one T cell receptor beta chain. The record originates from a study of blood T cell repertoires in COVID-19. About the study: Acute and convalescent COVID-19 samples came from the United States, Italy and Spain. From T cells, B-cell-depleted T cells, or PBMCs came the material, which was cDNA or gDNA.

Original processing notes: Cell counts per sample came from amplifying reference gene primers. Profiling relied on immunoSEQ multiplex PCR, and the TCRdb table lists in-frame clones only, not all of them. V, J and clone size are those of that table, while D and trimming were read from the DNA. The table lists around 700,000 clones, approximately 90% of them singletons. Germline CDR1 PRHDT, CDR2 FYEKMQ (reference sequence). This CDR3 is built from 16 residues. V gave up 5 bases and J gave up 0 bases; unmatched junction bases: 6. The chain employs TRBV13 and TRBJ1-5, with TRBD1 matching over 8 bases. The source of this sequence is a woman aged 18-30 years with acute or convalescent COVID-19. Sample: peripheral blood. The CDR3 here is CASSHSGTGSNQPQHF. In nucleotides, the CDR3 is TGTGCCAGCAGCCACTCCGGGACAGGTAGCAATCAGCCCCAGCATTTT.